This TCR beta chain was sequenced for a study of blood T cell repertoires in COVID-19 (dated by TCRdb to 2018 to 2020). For the study in its entirety: Samples from collaborators originated in the United States, Italy and Spain and spanned both the acute and convalescent phases of COVID-19. The prospective study material was composed of cDNA or gDNA derived from T cells, B-cell-depleted T cells, or PBMCs. The sample metadata nearly always contained a de-identified subject ID, COVID-19 status, age in years and sex. Subjects who had been exposed to COVID-19, were actively infected with it, or had recovered from it provided the deeply sampled blood TCRbeta repertoires that made up the dataset. The samples were drawn from two sources: the first 160 participants of the ongoing ImmuneRACE study, and 1,000 to 1,500 subjects contributed by 6 global collaborators. The repertoires were released in a freely available public database intended as a resource for research on the immune response to SARS-CoV-2. Where HLA class I and class II types were available, the types were taken from metadata supplied by the sample provider, not from assay-based typing.

The immunoSEQ Assay, a bias-controlled multiplex PCR, was used to amplify TCRbeta CDR3 regions from genomic DNA. The paper's processing steps were these. The number of nucleated cells in each sample was estimated by amplification of reference gene primers within the assay. To quantify the absolute abundance of each unique TCRbeta CDR3 rearrangement, sequence reads were collapsed and filtered. Productive Simpson clonality was computed per sample as the square root of Simpson's diversity index over productive rearrangements. TCRdb holds this immuneACCESS table with in-frame rearrangements only. Some clones are missing; in checked studies, unresolved V genes explain under half, and the rest has no known cause. V, J and clone size were drawn from that table, and D and trimming were deduced from the DNA. The sample table holds some 500,000 clones, of which roughly 90% were seen once. The ten largest clones take up approximately 1.8% of the sample.

What the authors observed across the whole study: The quantity of clinical and demographic metadata differed by source and by participant and was supplied without curation.

Concerning this clone: Its antigen is currently not known. One base away there is no much larger clone; base qualities are not given.

Enrolling through a virtual design, the prospective study's participants ranged in age from roughly 18 to 89 years and lived across about two dozen United States geographic areas. To assign participants to cohorts, the prospective study relied on clinical history that participants themselves reported in a screening survey and a study questionnaire. ImmuneRACE Cohort 3 recovered participants were defined by two consecutive negative NP/OP PCR tests, healthcare professional clearance, or symptom resolution. Mobile phlebotomists in the prospective study collected whole blood, serum and a nasopharyngeal or oropharyngeal swab from every participant. Participants in the prospective study had the option to provide additional blood draws and questionnaires over an approximately 2-month period. Blood samples from the prospective study were shipped frozen or at room temperature prior to DNA extraction. Relative to germline, V is 0 bases shorter and J is 5 bases shorter, with 11 bases between their ends. From the cysteine up to the phenylalanine, the CDR3 has a length of 14 residues. Just the 42-base CDR3 DNA is kept, in frame starting at base 1. The germline V gene encodes CDR1 SGHNT and CDR2 YYREEE (reference sequence).

The source material was PBMCs or T cells enriched from blood (not recorded which). The receptor chain draws on TRBV5-4 and TRBJ2-5; perhaps TRBD2 is the D gene, with 6 bases matching. The clonotype was recovered from a middle-aged woman who had recovered from COVID-19. At the DNA level, the sequence is TGTGCCAGCAGCTTGGAGGAGGGCCAGGAGACCCAGTACTTC. Translated, this is CASSLEEGQETQYF.